The 18 T cell receptor beta chains given below trace back to one sample, sequenced in a study of shared clonotypes between healthy human individuals. Only in-frame clones appear in the TCRdb table, and some are missing; sequencing was by immunoSEQ multiplex PCR. The sample carries hundreds of thousands of clones, around 73% recorded once. The sample comprised memory CD4+ T cells sorted from blood. Subset here: CD45RA-negative fraction. The origin of the receptors is a woman in her 30s in good health.

The V gene is TRBV2, the J gene TRBJ2-1, with 8 bases fitting TRBD2. V lost 6 bases, J lost 9 bases, and 10 bases stayed unmatched. Germline assignment: CDR1 SNHLY and CDR2 FYNNEI. The CDR3 has 14 residues. The CDR3 DNA sequence: TGTGCCAGCAGGATAGCGGGATATTCCCCTGAGCAGTTCTTC. It encodes CASRIAGYSPEQFF.

The chain has TRBV30 and TRBJ2-3; TRBD2 aligns across 8 bases. The CDR3 consists of 17 residues. Germline CDR1 and CDR2: GTSNPN and SVGIG (reference sequence). J was trimmed by 1 base and V by 1 base; bases with no gene match: 10. Here the CDR3 reads CAWSAEPLAGGTDTQYF. CDR3 DNA sequence: TGTGCCTGGAGTGCAGAACCCCTAGCGGGTGGCACAGATACGCAGTATTTT.

This clone has only a few counts. A single base separates this from a much larger clone, so it may be a read error. In nucleotides, the CDR3 is TGTGCCAGCAGTGACAGGGTGAACACTGAAGCTTTCTTT. Its translation: CASSDRVNTEAFF. The chain joins TRBV25-1 to TRBJ1-1; TRBD1 might be the D (5 bases). Trimming took off 3 bases at V and 0 bases at J, with 5 bases between the two ends. This CDR3 is 13 amino acids long. Germline V gives CDR1 MGHDK, CDR2 SYGVNS.

This clone appeared a single time. This rearrangement joins TRBV27 to TRBJ2-1, with D unresolved. V lost 2 bases and J 4 bases, leaving 12 bases between the germline ends. Germline values: CDR1 MNHEY, CDR2 SMNVEV (reference sequence). The CDR3 length is 15 residues. As DNA, the CDR3 is TGTGCCAGCAGTTTACAAGGTGGGGATTACAATGAGCAGTTCTTC. Translation gives CASSLQGGDYNEQFF.

The V and J genes are TRBV5-4 and TRBJ2-2; D is unresolved. Trimming took off 4 bases at V and 0 bases at J, with 7 bases between the two ends. In germline, CDR1 is SGHNT, CDR2 YYREEE (reference sequence). The CDR3 covers 14 residues. In DNA form, the CDR3 reads TGTGCCAGCAGCGGAGTTCCGAACACCGGGGAGCTGTTTTTT. The encoded protein is CASSGVPNTGELFF.

The V call is TRBV28, the J call TRBJ2-7; 7 bases line up with TRBD1. Germline V gene lookup returns CDR1 MDHEN and CDR2 SYDVKM. The CDR3 covers 15 residues. Unmatched junction bases numbered 4, after V lost 1 base and J lost 1 base. The CDR3 DNA follows: TGTGCCAGCAGTTTATCGCTGACAGGGTCCTACGAGCAGTACTTC. Its translation: CASSLSLTGSYEQYF.

V is TRBV28 and J is TRBJ1-5; D is perhaps TRBD1 (5 bases). The V gene lost 6 bases and the J gene lost 3 bases, with 15 bases spanning the gap. Germline V gene lookup returns CDR1 MDHEN and CDR2 SYDVKM. This CDR3 comprises 15 residues. For the CDR3, the DNA is TGTGCCAGCAGACTTTCTGGGGGGGACAATCAGCCCCAGCATTTT. This codes for CASRLSGGDNQPQHF.

This chain joins TRBV6-5 and TRBJ1-1; D remains ambiguous. Germline-derived CDR1 and CDR2 are MNHEY and SVGAGI. The V end was cut by 2 bases, the J end by 11 bases, with 15 bases between. The CDR3 contains 13 residues. CDR3: CASSYDGRRGAFF. As DNA, the CDR3 is TGTGCCAGCAGTTACGACGGCCGTCGAGGGGCTTTCTTT.

This clone was found a few times. A much larger clonotype is one base distant, so this may be a read error. In the same sample, other DNA sequences code for this CDR3. V gene TRBV5-4 combines with J gene TRBJ1-2; D gene uncertain. CDR1 is SGHNT, CDR2 YYREEE, per germline (reference sequence). V lost 2 bases, J lost 4 bases, and 6 bases lay in between. The CDR3 spans 12 residues. The CDR3 coding sequence is TGTGCCAGCAGCTTAGACGGCTATGGCTACACCTTC. Its protein product is CASSLDGYGYTF.

This chain uses TRBV28 with TRBJ2-5, with a possible D match to TRBD2 (5 bases). V was clipped by 5 bases and J by 0 bases, with 10 bases between them. Germline values: CDR1 MDHEN, CDR2 SYDVKM. The CDR3 runs to 14 residues. The CDR3 is CASSPWRDQETQYF. CDR3 DNA sequence: TGTGCCAGCAGTCCCTGGCGGGACCAAGAGACCCAGTACTTC.

This clone turned up a few times. This chain joins TRBV29-1 and TRBJ1-2, with 9 bases lining up with TRBD1. This CDR3 region has 12 residues. The germline CDR1 and CDR2 sequences are SQVTM and ANQGSEA. With V trimmed by 5 bases and J by 8 bases, 6 bases remained unmatched. DNA for the CDR3: TGCAGCGTTAGCCGGACAGGGGACGGCTACACCTTC. Its translation is CSVSRTGDGYTF.

Notes on this clone: Other DNA sequences in the sample encode the same CDR3. The chain has TRBV5-1 and TRBJ2-1, with 7 bases identical to TRBD2. This CDR3 spans 15 amino acids. V shed 0 bases and J 1 base; nucleotides not matched to a gene: 1. From germline, CDR1 is SGHRS and CDR2 YFSETQ. CDR3 DNA: TGCGCCAGCAGCTTGGCTAGCGGATCCTACAATGAGCAGTTCTTC. Protein: CASSLASGSYNEQFF.

CDR3 amino acids: CATSRDPVGLFSYNEQFF. CDR3 nucleotide sequence: TGTGCCACCAGCAGAGATCCGGTTGGACTATTCTCCTACAATGAGCAGTTCTTC. The rearrangement uses TRBV15 and TRBJ2-1, with TRBD2 as a possible D gene (6 bases). The CDR3 loop spans 18 amino acids. The V and J ends lost 0 bases and 0 bases respectively, with 15 bases between them. Germline loops: CDR1 LNHNV, CDR2 YYDKDF (reference sequence).

This rearrangement joins TRBV5-4 to TRBJ2-3; 8 nucleotides match TRBD2. Germline CDR1 and CDR2: SGHNT and YYREEE (reference sequence). The CDR3 runs to 16 residues. V lost 2 bases to trimming and J lost 2 bases; unmatched junction nucleotides: 7. The chain's CDR3 is CASSFLSGAPTDTQYF. CDR3 nucleotides: TGTGCCAGCAGCTTCCTTAGCGGGGCACCCACAGATACGCAGTATTTT.

This chain links TRBV2 with TRBJ2-1; D is ambiguous. Germline V gene data show CDR1 as SNHLY and CDR2 as FYNNEI. The V end was cut by 9 bases, the J end by 7 bases, with 10 bases between. The CDR3 consists of 11 residues. As DNA, the CDR3 is TGTGCCAGTAAGGCCCGGAATGAGCAGTTCTTC. Translating it yields CASKARNEQFF.

V usage is TRBV5-1 and J usage is TRBJ1-1; TRBD1 aligns across 10 bases. This CDR3 has 14 amino acids. CDR1 and CDR2 from the germline V gene are SGHRS and YFSETQ. The junction had 3 bases not matched to a gene; V was cut back by 0 bases and J by 7 bases. CDR3 nucleotide sequence: TGCGCCAGCAGCTTGGCCCGGACAGGGGGTGAAGCTTTCTTT. This sequence encodes CASSLARTGGEAFF.

This chain uses TRBV6-5 with TRBJ2-1; D remains ambiguous. Germline CDR1 and CDR2: MNHEY and SVGAGI. The ends were cut back, 6 bases at V and 1 base at J, with 4 bases in the middle. This CDR3 region has 12 residues. CDR3 DNA sequence: TGTGCCAGCAGAAGGTCCTACAATGAGCAGTTCTTC. The encoded protein is CASRRSYNEQFF.

V is TRBV7-9 and J is TRBJ2-7; the D gene is possibly TRBD1 (6 bases). This CDR3 comprises 18 residues. Germline CDR1 and CDR2: SEHNR and FQNEAQ (reference sequence). The V end was cut by 5 bases, the J end by 2 bases, with 25 bases between. The CDR3 DNA is TGTGCCAGCAGCCACCCGACCTTCCAGGGGAGTATCACCTACGAGCAGTACTTC. Protein sequence: CASSHPTFQGSITYEQYF.